These 7 T cell receptor beta chains came from one sample sequenced in a study of blood T cell repertoires in COVID-19. Sequencing was performed with immunoSEQ multiplex PCR; in TCRdb, only in-frame clones are kept and a portion is missing. Among about 42,000 clones listed, 86% were seen once. Sample: peripheral blood. The receptors were sampled from a man aged 65-85 years with acute or convalescent COVID-19.

The V gene is TRBV30, the J gene TRBJ1-6; 9 bases are shared with TRBD1. Per germline, CDR1 GTSNPN and CDR2 SVGIG (reference sequence). The CDR3 loop spans 14 amino acids. The V segment lost 6 bases and the J segment 8 bases; nucleotides outside the gene matches: 8. CDR3 sequence (DNA): TGTGCCTGCGTACAGGGGGCGCGGGATTCACCCCTCCACTTT. Translation: CACVQGARDSPLHF.

DNA for the CDR3: TGTGCCAGCAGAGAGAGCGGGGGGGCCGGAGAGACCCAGTACTTC. It specifies CASRESGGAGETQYF. The chain carries TRBV2 and TRBJ2-5, with 10 bases matching TRBD2. The ends lost 6 bases at V and 4 bases at J; junction bases unmatched: 8. Germline V gene data show CDR1 as SNHLY and CDR2 as FYNNEI. CDR3 length: 15 residues.

This chain joins TRBV3-1 (or the pseudogene TRBV3-2) and TRBJ2-1; D is unresolved. With 0 bases removed from V and 5 bases from J, the gap between germline ends came to 5 bases. The length of the CDR3 is 13 residues. Germline CDR1 LGHDT, CDR2 YNNKEL (reference sequence). The CDR3 sequence is CASSQDVDNEQFF. The CDR3 DNA follows: TGTGCCAGCAGCCAAGATGTAGACAATGAGCAGTTCTTC.

This chain uses TRBV4-3 with TRBJ2-1; possibly TRBD1 for D (5 bases). The CDR3 is made up of 14 amino acids. Trimming took 2 bases from V and 6 from J, leaving 11 bases between them. The germline V gene has CDR1 LGHNA and CDR2 YSLEER. The CDR3 DNA is TGCGCCAGCAGCCAATCCAGGGTGAGCAATGAGCAGTTCTTC. Its protein is CASSQSRVSNEQFF.

This chain connects TRBV20-1 to TRBJ2-3, with a tentative D call TRBD1 (5 bases). The V end was cut by 3 bases, the J end by 6 bases, with 16 bases between. Per the germline V gene, CDR1 is DFQATT and CDR2 is SNEGSKA (reference sequence). CDR3 length equals 14 residues. The CDR3, as DNA: TGCAGTGCTAGTGACCCCCAGGGCCCCGATACGCAGTATTTT. As protein: CSASDPQGPDTQYF.

The chain carries TRBV6-5 and TRBJ1-4; no firm D call. The CDR3 runs to 15 residues. CDR1 and CDR2 from the germline V gene are MNHEY and SVGAGI. Trimming stripped 0 bases from V and 4 bases from J, with 9 bases between. CDR3: CASSYSGRINEKLFF. The DNA for the CDR3 is TGTGCCAGCAGTTACTCTGGCAGGATTAATGAAAAACTGTTTTTT.

The V gene is TRBV7-8, the J gene TRBJ1-6, with 7 nucleotides matching TRBD1. Germline lookup yields CDR1 SGHVS and CDR2 FQNEAQ. V lost 4 bases and J lost 10; bases outside the gene matches: 13. The CDR3 consists of 16 residues. The CDR3 DNA is TGTGCCAGCAGCTGGTCCGCTGTCCAGGGGGAATCACCCCTCCACTTT. Its protein is CASSWSAVQGESPLHF.